This T cell receptor beta chain originates from a study of T cell repertoires in cytomegalovirus infection. Via MiXCR, TCRdb re-called the reads, giving one row per CDR3 protein. The sample contains roughly 920,000 distinct CDR3 sequences, roughly 30% of which appear only once. In its sample, this clonotype was seen a few times. The antigen is not known. The CDR3 covers 15 residues. Trimming removed 2 bases at V and 1 base at J, with 10 bases between. CDR1 and CDR2 (germline): MNHEY, SVGAGI. The chain links TRBV6-5 to TRBJ2-3; D ambiguous. The clonotype was recovered from a human donor in good health (CMV status not recorded). Some clones in this sample may be carry-over from other donors' samples. The sequences come from cultured CD8+ T cells from PBMCs, collected from culture after CMV antigen stimulation. The CDR3 loop is CASSYSGWGTDTQYF. As DNA, the CDR3 is TGTGCCAGCAGTTACAGTGGGTGGGGCACAGATACGCAGTATTTT.